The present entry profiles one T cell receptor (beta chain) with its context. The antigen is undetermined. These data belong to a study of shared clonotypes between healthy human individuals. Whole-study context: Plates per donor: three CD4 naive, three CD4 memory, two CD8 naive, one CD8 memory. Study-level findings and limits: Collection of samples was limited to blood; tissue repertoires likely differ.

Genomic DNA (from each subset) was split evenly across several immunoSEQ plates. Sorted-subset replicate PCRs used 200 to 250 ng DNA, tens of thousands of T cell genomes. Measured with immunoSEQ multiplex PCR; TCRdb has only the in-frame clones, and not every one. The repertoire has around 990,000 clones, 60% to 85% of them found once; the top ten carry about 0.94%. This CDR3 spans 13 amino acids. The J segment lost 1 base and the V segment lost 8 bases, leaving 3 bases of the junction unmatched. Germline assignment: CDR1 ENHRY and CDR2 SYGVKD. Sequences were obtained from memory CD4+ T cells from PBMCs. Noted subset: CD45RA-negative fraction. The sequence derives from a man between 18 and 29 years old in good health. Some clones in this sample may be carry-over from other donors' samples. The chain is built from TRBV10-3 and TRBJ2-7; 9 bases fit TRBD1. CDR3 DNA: TGTGCCATCGGACAGGGGTGGTCCTACGAGCAGTACTTC. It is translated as CAIGQGWSYEQYF.